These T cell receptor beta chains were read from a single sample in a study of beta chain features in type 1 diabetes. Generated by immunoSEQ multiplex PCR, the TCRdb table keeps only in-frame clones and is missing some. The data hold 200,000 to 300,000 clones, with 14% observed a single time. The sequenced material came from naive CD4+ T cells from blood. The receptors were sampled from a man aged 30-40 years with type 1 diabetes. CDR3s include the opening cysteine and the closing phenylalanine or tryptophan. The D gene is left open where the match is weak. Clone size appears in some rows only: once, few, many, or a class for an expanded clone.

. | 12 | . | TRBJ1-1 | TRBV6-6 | TGTGCCAGCAGTTCTGGCGGCACTGAAGCTTTCTTT | CASSSGGTEAFF
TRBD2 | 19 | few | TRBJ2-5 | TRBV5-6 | TGTGCCAGCAGCTGGAGGGGAGTAGCGGGGGCTACCTTCCAAGAGACCCAGTACTTC | CASSWRGVAGATFQETQYF
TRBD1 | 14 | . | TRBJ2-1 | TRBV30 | TGTGCCTGGAGTGGGACAGGGGACTACAATGAGCAGTTCTTC | CAWSGTGDYNEQFF
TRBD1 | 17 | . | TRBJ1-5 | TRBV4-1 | TGCGCCAGCAGCCAGATCGGGACAGGGGGCGGCAATCAGCCCCAGCATTTT | CASSQIGTGGGNQPQHF
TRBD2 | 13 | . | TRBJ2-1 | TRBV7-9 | TGTGCCAGCAGCCCACTAGCGAGCTCGGAGCAGTTCTTC | CASSPLASSEQFF
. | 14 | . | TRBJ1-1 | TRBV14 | TGTGCCAGCAGCCAAGATTGGAACTTGAGGGAGGCTTTCTTT | CASSQDWNLREAFF
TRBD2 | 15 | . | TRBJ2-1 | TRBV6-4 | TGTGCCAGCAGTGACGAAGCGGGAGGGGGGAATGAGCAGTTCTTC | CASSDEAGGGNEQFF
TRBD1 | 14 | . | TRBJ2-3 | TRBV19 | TGTGCCAGTAGTTCGGCAGGGGGCATGGATACGCAGTATTTT | CASSSAGGMDTQYF
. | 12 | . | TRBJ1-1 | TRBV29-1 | TGCAGCGTAGGACAAGCCAACACTGAAGCTTTCTTT | CSVGQANTEAFF
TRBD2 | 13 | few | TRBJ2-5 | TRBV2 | TGTGCCAGCACCTTAGCGGGAGCCGAGACCCAGTACTTC | CASTLAGAETQYF